A selection of T cell receptor beta chains follows, all from one sample in a study of cytomegalovirus exposure and HLA in healthy donors. Some clones are missing from TCRdb's copy, which holds only in-frame ones; the method was immunoSEQ multiplex PCR. There are roughly 90,000 clones in the sample; roughly 92% occur only once, and about 1.1% lies in the top ten. Sequenced sample: PBMCs. These receptors all come from a woman aged 25 to 39 in good health and CMV-seropositive. The CDR3 runs from the conserved cysteine through the conserved F or W. D genes are given only for firm matches. Clone sizes are given selectively: once, few, many, or a class where the clone is expanded.

CATSREISGSAYNEQFF,TGTGCCACCAGCAGAGAGATTAGCGGGAGCGCGTATAATGAGCAGTTCTTC,TRBD2,.,TRBJ2-1,TRBV15
CAWNSAGVVGGETQYF,TGTGCCTGGAATTCCGCGGGAGTCGTTGGAGGAGAGACCCAGTACTTC,TRBD2,.,TRBJ2-5,TRBV30
CASSKTGVGYTF,TGTGCCAGCAGCAAAACGGGGGTTGGCTACACCTTC,.,.,TRBJ1-2,TRBV6-5
CASSFRDRGFQPQHF,TGTGCCAGTAGTTTCCGGGACAGGGGGTTTCAGCCCCAGCATTTT,TRBD1,.,TRBJ1-5,TRBV19
CASRTPGQPQHF,TGTGCCAGCAGAACACCGGGGCAGCCCCAGCATTTT,.,.,TRBJ1-5,TRBV28
CASSLWVQGPGELFF,TGTGCCAGCAGCTTATGGGTCCAGGGCCCCGGGGAGCTGTTTTTT,.,.,TRBJ2-2,TRBV7-2
CASSLVPGWFLETQYF,TGTGCCAGCAGCTTAGTACCGGGATGGTTCTTAGAGACCCAGTACTTC,.,.,TRBJ2-5,TRBV7-8
CASSLALRVDQPQHF,TGTGCCAGCAGCTTGGCTTTGCGGGTGGATCAGCCCCAGCATTTT,.,.,TRBJ1-5,TRBV5-5
CASSQAGTDTQYF,TGTGCCAGCAGCCAAGCAGGGACAGATACGCAGTATTTT,.,.,TRBJ2-3,TRBV7-7
CASRTNRASGANVLTF,TGTGCCAGCAGAACAAACAGGGCCTCTGGGGCCAACGTCCTGACTTTC,.,.,TRBJ2-6,TRBV7-2
CASSGRTGIEAFF,TGTGCCAGCAGTGGACGGACAGGGATTGAAGCTTTCTTT,TRBD1,.,TRBJ1-1,TRBV25-1
CASSRRSLGADTQYF,TGTGCCAGCAGCCGCCGGAGCCTTGGAGCAGATACGCAGTATTTT,.,.,TRBJ2-3,TRBV7-9
CASSRDYSYEQYF,TGTGCCAGCAGTCGGGACTACTCCTACGAGCAGTACTTC,TRBD2,few,TRBJ2-7,TRBV6-5
CASSQQGYGYTF,TGTGCCAGCAGTCAACAGGGTTATGGCTACACCTTC,.,.,TRBJ1-2,TRBV7-2
CASSFRQGVRNQPQHF,TGTGCCAGCAGCTTTAGACAGGGCGTCCGGAATCAGCCCCAGCATTTT,.,.,TRBJ1-5,TRBV21-1
CASSVRDRGLNEQFF,TGTGCCAGCAGCGTCCGGGACAGGGGCCTTAATGAGCAGTTCTTC,TRBD1,.,TRBJ2-1,TRBV7-8
CASRPQSDGFYGYTF,TGTGCCAGCAGACCACAGTCTGACGGATTCTATGGCTACACCTTC,.,.,TRBJ1-2,TRBV28
CASSFPGLRGNTIYF,TGTGCCAGCAGCTTTCCGGGTCTCCGAGGAAACACCATATATTTT,.,.,TRBJ1-3,TRBV7-9
CASSVGRGFSYNEQFF,TGTGCCAGCAGCGTAGGAAGGGGGTTCTCCTACAATGAGCAGTTCTTC,.,.,TRBJ2-1,TRBV9
CSVERLAGVSTDTQYF,TGCAGCGTTGAACGACTAGCGGGAGTAAGCACAGATACGCAGTATTTT,TRBD2,.,TRBJ2-3,TRBV29-1
CSVGGGEMNTEAFF,TGCAGCGTCGGGGGGGGAGAGATGAACACTGAAGCTTTCTTT,.,.,TRBJ1-1,TRBV29-1
CASSLSVGADQPQHF,TGTGCCAGCAGTTTATCGGTAGGGGCCGATCAGCCCCAGCATTTT,.,.,TRBJ1-5,TRBV27
CASSSFRLAGGRETQYF,TGTGCCAGCAGCTCGTTCCGACTAGCGGGAGGTAGAGAGACCCAGTACTTC,TRBD2,.,TRBJ2-5,TRBV7-8
CASNRRGRAANTGELFF,TGTGCCAGCAACCGTCGCGGGAGGGCCGCGAACACCGGGGAGCTGTTTTTT,TRBD2,.,TRBJ2-2,TRBV27
CASSLFPGGYEQYF,TGTGCCAGCAGTTTATTCCCAGGGGGCTACGAGCAGTACTTC,TRBD1,.,TRBJ2-7,TRBV28
CATKDGTNTGELFF,TGTGCCACCAAGGACGGGACGAACACCGGGGAGCTGTTTTTT,.,.,TRBJ2-2,TRBV5-4
CASGTGGYGYTF,TGCGCCAGCGGCACAGGGGGCTATGGCTACACCTTC,TRBD1,.,TRBJ1-2,TRBV10-2
CASSFQDSELYGYTF,TGTGCCAGCAGCTTCCAGGACAGCGAACTATATGGCTACACCTTC,.,.,TRBJ1-2,TRBV7-8
CASSIGNSSGYTSTDTQYF,TGTGCCAGTAGTATAGGCAACTCTAGCGGGTACACTAGCACAGATACGCAGTATTTT,TRBD2,.,TRBJ2-3,TRBV19
CASSLMSASQQQYF,TGTGCCAGCAGTTTAATGAGCGCATCCCAGCAGCAGTACTTC,.,.,TRBJ2-7,TRBV28
CASSLDEASGFYEQYF,TGTGCCAGCAGCTTGGATGAGGCTAGCGGGTTTTACGAGCAGTACTTC,TRBD2,.,TRBJ2-7,TRBV5-4
CATSRDLGQGKWQYF,TGTGCCACCAGCAGAGATCTGGGACAGGGGAAGTGGCAGTACTTC,TRBD1,.,TRBJ2-7,TRBV15
CASSLTVATEAFF,TGTGCCAGCAGCTTGACAGTCGCCACTGAAGCTTTCTTT,.,.,TRBJ1-1,TRBV7-2
CAWSVHFDFYGYTF,TGTGCCTGGAGTGTACATTTTGACTTTTATGGCTACACCTTC,.,.,TRBJ1-2,TRBV30
CAISEGILKGGNYGYTF,TGTGCCATCAGTGAGGGAATACTGAAGGGGGGGAACTATGGCTACACCTTC,.,.,TRBJ1-2,TRBV10-3
CASSTPGVGQSEAFF,TGTGCCAGTAGTACCCCCGGCGTGGGACAAAGTGAAGCTTTCTTT,.,.,TRBJ1-1,TRBV19
CASSHSRGGQGATDTQYF,TGTGCCAGCTCACATTCCAGGGGAGGACAGGGGGCCACAGATACGCAGTATTTT,TRBD1,once,TRBJ2-3,TRBV18
CASSYLAGGVVDEQFF,TGTGCCAGCAGCTACCTAGCAGGAGGAGTGGTTGATGAGCAGTTCTTC,.,.,TRBJ2-1,TRBV13
CASSFAGSYEQYF,TGTGCCAGCAGTTTTGCAGGTTCCTACGAGCAGTACTTC,.,.,TRBJ2-7,TRBV28
CASSLAAGGRELFF,TGTGCCAGCAGCTTAGCGGCAGGCGGGAGGGAACTGTTTTTT,.,.,TRBJ1-4,TRBV11-2
CAWRLSYREGVFGNTEAFF,TGTGCCTGGCGACTAAGTTACAGGGAAGGGGTATTCGGGAACACTGAAGCTTTCTTT,.,.,TRBJ1-1,TRBV30
CASGLASQSGTGGGYSTGELFF,TGTGCTAGTGGTTTGGCATCCCAGTCCGGGACAGGGGGCGGTTATAGCACCGGGGAGCTGTTTTTT,TRBD1,.,TRBJ2-2,TRBV12-5